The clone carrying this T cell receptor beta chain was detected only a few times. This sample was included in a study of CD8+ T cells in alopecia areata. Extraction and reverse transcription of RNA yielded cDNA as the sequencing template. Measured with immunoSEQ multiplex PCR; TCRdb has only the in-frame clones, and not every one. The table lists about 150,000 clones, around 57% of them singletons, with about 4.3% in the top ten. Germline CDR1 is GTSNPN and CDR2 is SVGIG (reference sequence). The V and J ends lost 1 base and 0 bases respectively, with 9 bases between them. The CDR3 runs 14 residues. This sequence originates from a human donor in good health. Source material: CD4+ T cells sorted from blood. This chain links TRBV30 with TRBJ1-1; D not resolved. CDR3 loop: CAWSALPMNTEAFF. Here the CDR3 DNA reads TGTGCCTGGAGTGCCCTACCCATGAACACTGAAGCTTTCTTT.